This passage covers 25 T cell receptor beta chains from one sample sequenced in a study of T cells after yellow fever vaccination. TCRdb analysed the 5' RACE reads with MiXCR anew, one entry per CDR3 protein. The table lists about 400,000 distinct CDR3 sequences, 6.2% of them singletons. The specimen was PBMCs, collected 5 days after the yellow fever booster vaccination. Receptors were obtained from a man younger than 40 who received the YFV17D yellow fever vaccine.

The chain has TRBV6-5 and TRBJ1-1, with unresolved D. This CDR3 is built from 15 residues. V was shortened by 2 bases and J by 3 bases, with 13 bases between the two germline ends. The germline CDR1 and CDR2 sequences are MNHEY and SVGAGI. The CDR3 spells CASSYRSVVYTEAFF. For the CDR3, the DNA is TGTGCCAGCAGTTACCGCTCCGTTGTGTACACTGAAGCTTTCTTT.

Many counts were recorded for this clonotype. J is TRBJ2-3 and V is TRBV29-1; no definite D call. The V end was cut by 3 bases, the J end by 1 base, with 14 bases between. This CDR3 spans 15 amino acids. In germline, CDR1 is SQVTM, CDR2 ANQGSEA. DNA for the CDR3: TGCAGCGTTGAGGGCAGTCCGAAGGGCACAGATACGCAGTATTTT. Translation: CSVEGSPKGTDTQYF.

This clonotype was detected only a few times. The gene calls are TRBV5-1 and TRBJ2-7; D is unresolved. V lost 2 bases to trimming and J lost 2 bases, with 14 bases between them. The CDR3 is 15 residues long. Germline CDR1 and CDR2: SGHRS and YFSETQ. For the CDR3, the DNA is TGCGCCAGCAGCTTATCGGGCCTCCCCACCTACGAGCAGTACTTC. It is translated as CASSLSGLPTYEQYF.

The chain carries TRBV3-1 and TRBJ2-1; D not resolved. V was trimmed by 1 base and J by 7 bases, leaving 11 bases between them. Germline V gene lookup returns CDR1 LGHDT and CDR2 YNNKEL (reference sequence). CDR3 length: 14 amino acids. In DNA form, the CDR3 reads TGTGCCAGCAGCCAAGCAGAATCGGGTAATGAGCAGTTCTTC. Translating gives CASSQAESGNEQFF.

This clonotype has just a few counts. The CDR3 loop reads CASSPPGGSTEAFF. Written as DNA, the CDR3 is TGTGCCAGCAGCCCCCCAGGGGGAAGCACTGAAGCTTTCTTT. This chain connects TRBV7-9 to TRBJ1-1; TRBD1 matches at 7 bases. The V and J ends lost 5 bases and 4 bases, in that order; junction bases with no gene match: 7. Germline CDR1 SEHNR, CDR2 FQNEAQ (reference sequence). This CDR3 is 14 amino acids long.

This clonotype was seen ten or more times. The V gene is TRBV7-2, the J gene TRBJ2-1; possibly TRBD2 for D (6 bases). V was shortened by 5 bases and J by 9 bases, with 14 bases between the two germline ends. The CDR3 is 13 residues long. Looked up from germline, CDR1 is SGHTA and CDR2 is FQGNSA. CDR3 amino acids: CASSLGGPGEQFF. In DNA form, the CDR3 reads TGTGCCAGCAGCCTAGGAGGGCCCGGTGAGCAGTTCTTC.

This clonotype has at least ten counts. The J gene is TRBJ2-5, the V gene TRBV27; no clear D gene. The germline CDR1 and CDR2 sequences are MNHEY and SMNVEV (reference sequence). V was trimmed by 2 bases and J by 5 bases, leaving 6 bases between them. CDR3 length: 12 residues. The CDR3 reads CASSLNGETQYF. CDR3 nucleotides: TGTGCCAGCAGTTTAAATGGCGAGACCCAGTACTTC.

The chain has TRBV29-1 and TRBJ2-1, with 9 bases identical to TRBD1. Unmatched junction bases numbered 13, after V lost 7 bases and J lost 9 bases. This CDR3 is built from 14 residues. CDR1 is SQVTM, CDR2 ANQGSEA, per germline. The CDR3 DNA follows: TGCAGCGCTCCCCCGGGACAGGGCATAACTGAGCAGTTCTTC. Translated: CSAPPGQGITEQFF.

This clonotype has just a few counts. The V call is TRBV23-1, the J call TRBJ2-1; 9 bases match TRBD1. TRBV23-1 counts as an open reading frame of uncertain function. V was clipped by 9 bases and J by 4 bases; unmatched bases: 28. The CDR3 has 21 amino acids. CDR3 bases: TGCGCCAGTAACGTCTTCTTAGGGGACAGGGACCAAGAATCGAGATACAATGAGCAGTTCTTC. The encoded protein is CASNVFLGDRDQESRYNEQFF.

This clonotype was seen many times. This chain uses TRBV5-1 with TRBJ2-1; the match to TRBD1 covers 9 bases. The CDR3 extends over 13 amino acids. Germline-derived CDR1 and CDR2 are SGHRS and YFSETQ. V was clipped by 4 bases and J by 8 bases; unmatched bases: 4. The CDR3 nucleotides are TGCGCCAGCAGCCCGGACAGGGGCTATGAGCAGTTCTTC. Protein product: CASSPDRGYEQFF.

This clonotype was counted many times. The chain has TRBV9 and TRBJ2-7; D may be TRBD2 (6 bases). Germline V gives CDR1 SGDLS, CDR2 YYNGEE. The length of the CDR3 is 13 residues. The V and J ends lost 0 bases and 6 bases respectively, with 10 bases between them. CDR3 sequence reads: CASSVGGESEQYF. In DNA form, the CDR3 reads TGTGCCAGCAGCGTAGGGGGGGAGTCCGAGCAGTACTTC.

This clonotype has at least ten counts. The chain combines TRBV7-3 with TRBJ2-2, with D unclear. V was clipped by 5 bases and J by 3 bases, with 4 bases between them. CDR1 is SGHTA and CDR2 is FQGTGA in the germline V gene. The CDR3 is 12 amino acids. CDR3 residues: CASSHDTGELFF. The CDR3 nucleotides are TGTGCCAGCAGCCATGACACCGGGGAGCTGTTTTTT. The full variable domain, with the rest looked up from reference TRBV7-3 and TRBJ2-2, is GAGVSQTPSNKVTEKGKYVELRCDPISGHTALYWYRQSLGQGPEFLIYFQGTGAADDSGLPNDRFFAVRPEGSVSTLKIQRTERGDSAVYLCASSHDTGELFFGEGSRLTVL.

Many counts were recorded for this clonotype. The chain combines TRBV4-2 with TRBJ2-3, with 7 bases fitting TRBD2. In germline, CDR1 is LGHNA, CDR2 YNFKEQ. The V gene end was trimmed by 1 base and the J gene end by 0 bases; junction bases not matched to a gene: 10. CDR3 length equals 18 residues. CDR3 nucleotides: TGTGCCAGCAGCCAAGCTGGGGTTGGAGCGGGAAGCACAGATACGCAGTATTTT. This gives the protein CASSQAGVGAGSTDTQYF.

The V and J genes are TRBV7-2 and TRBJ2-7; 7 nucleotides agree with TRBD2. The J segment lost 2 bases and the V segment lost 6 bases, leaving 4 bases of the junction unmatched. Germline assignment: CDR1 SGHTA and CDR2 FQGNSA. The CDR3 is 13 residues long. The CDR3 DNA reads TGTGCCAGCAGGGGCGGGAGTCCCTACGAGCAGTACTTC. Its translation is CASRGGSPYEQYF.

This chain connects TRBV20-1 to TRBJ2-7, with D possibly called TRBD1 or TRBD2 (6 bases each). Germline CDR1 is DFQATT and CDR2 is SNEGSKA (reference sequence). Trimming pared 8 bases from V and 2 bases from J, leaving 16 bases between. The CDR3 consists of 13 residues. CDR3 DNA: TGCAGTTCCCAAAGGGGGGCCGCCTACGAGCAGTACTTC. Its protein is CSSQRGAAYEQYF.

The J gene is TRBJ1-4, the V gene TRBV27, with a possible D match to TRBD1 (5 bases). This CDR3 has 14 residues. Per the germline V gene, CDR1 is MNHEY and CDR2 is SMNVEV (reference sequence). The germline V and J ends were trimmed by 2 bases and 7 bases, with 11 bases remaining between them. The CDR3 reads CASSLKGDAEKLFF. The CDR3 DNA follows: TGTGCCAGCAGTTTAAAAGGGGACGCTGAAAAACTGTTTTTT.

Notes on this clonotype: This clone may be a read error of a much larger clone one base away. J is TRBJ1-2 and V is TRBV12-3 or TRBV12-4; D possibly corresponds to TRBD1 (5 bases). Trimming took 6 bases from V and 9 from J, leaving 20 bases between them. The CDR3 contains 14 residues. The CDR3, as DNA: TGTGCCAGCAGCCGACACGGGGGACTTTATTGCTACACCTTC. Protein product: CASSRHGGLYCYTF.

The chain links TRBV7-2 to TRBJ2-5; no firm D call. V lost 3 bases and J lost 2, with 7 bases in between. Per germline, CDR1 SGHTA and CDR2 FQGNSA. The length of the CDR3 is 13 residues. Here the CDR3 reads CASSFPAQETQYF. Here the CDR3 DNA reads TGTGCCAGCAGCTTCCCGGCGCAAGAGACCCAGTACTTC.

The chain combines TRBV24-1 with TRBJ2-3; no clear D. CDR1 is KGHDR, CDR2 SFDVKD, per germline. V shed 3 bases and J shed 2 bases, with 5 bases lying between them. The CDR3 contains 13 residues. The CDR3 reads CATSDPPTDTQYF. As DNA, the CDR3 is TGTGCCACCAGTGATCCTCCCACAGATACGCAGTATTTT.

The table lists this clonotype with a few counts. The CDR3 here is CASQGVRQYF. The CDR3 DNA is TGTGCCAGCCAAGGGGTGCGGCAGTACTTC. This chain joins TRBV12-3 or TRBV12-4 and TRBJ2-7, with D maybe TRBD1 (5 bases). The CDR3 extends over 10 amino acids. Trimming shortened V by 8 bases and J by 9 bases, and 11 bases separated the two germline ends.

The table lists this clonotype with many counts. The chain joins TRBV28 to TRBJ1-4; D unresolved. The CDR3 totals 12 residues. V was shortened by 6 bases and J by 8 bases, with 10 bases between the two germline ends. Germline V gene sequence: CDR1 MDHEN, CDR2 SYDVKM. In DNA, the CDR3 is TGTGCCAGCAGCGCCATAAACGAAAAACTGTTTTTT. It codes for CASSAINEKLFF.

This clonotype was counted many times. The chain carries TRBV28 and TRBJ2-4, with 9 nucleotides matching TRBD2. The CDR3 spans 16 residues. CDR1 MDHEN and CDR2 SYDVKM come from the germline V gene. V gave up 4 bases and J gave up 7 bases; unmatched junction bases: 11. CDR3 nucleotide sequence: TGTGCCAGCAGTTCTATCGTTCGGCGGGAGGGGAACATTCAGTACTTC. Encoded protein: CASSSIVRREGNIQYF. Looking up the rest from reference TRBV28 and TRBJ2-4 gives the full variable domain: DVKVTQSSRYLVKRTGEKVFLECVQDMDHENMFWYRQDPGLGLRLIYFSYDVKMKEKGDIPEGYSVSREKKERFSLILESASTNQTSMYLCASSSIVRREGNIQYFGAGTRLSVL.

The rearrangement uses TRBV20-1 and TRBJ2-1; 10 nucleotides agree with TRBD2. Germline CDR1 reads DFQATT; CDR2 reads SNEGSKA (reference sequence). The CDR3 spans 15 residues. The ends lost 6 bases at V and 2 bases at J; junction bases unmatched: 7. CDR3 loop: CSAISSGRTYNEQFF. The DNA of the CDR3 is TGCAGTGCCATCTCTAGCGGGAGAACCTACAATGAGCAGTTCTTC.

This clonotype came up a few times. V is TRBV4-3 and J is TRBJ2-2; 8 positions match TRBD1. CDR1 is LGHNA, CDR2 YSLEER, per germline. The CDR3 has 16 amino acids. J lost 5 bases, V lost 2 bases, and 7 bases had no gene match. CDR3 residues: CASSQREQGATGELFF. CDR3 bases: TGCGCCAGCAGCCAACGAGAGCAGGGGGCAACCGGGGAGCTGTTTTTT.

The chain joins TRBV25-1 to TRBJ2-7, with D perhaps assigned TRBD1 or TRBD2 (6 bases each). With 1 base removed from V and 5 bases from J, the gap between germline ends came to 12 bases. Germline lookup yields CDR1 MGHDK and CDR2 SYGVNS. The CDR3 is made up of 14 amino acids. The CDR3 DNA follows: TGTGCCAGCAGTGAATTTGGGGGGCGGAACGAGCAGTACTTC. Protein sequence: CASSEFGGRNEQYF.